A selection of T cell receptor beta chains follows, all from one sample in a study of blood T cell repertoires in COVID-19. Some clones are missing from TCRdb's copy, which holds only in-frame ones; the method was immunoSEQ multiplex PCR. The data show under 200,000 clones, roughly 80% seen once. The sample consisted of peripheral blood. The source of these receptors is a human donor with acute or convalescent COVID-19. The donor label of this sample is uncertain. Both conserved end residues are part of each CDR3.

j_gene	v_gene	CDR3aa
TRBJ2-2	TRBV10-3	CAISVGGDTGELFF
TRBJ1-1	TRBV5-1	CASSPSGTGALTEAFF
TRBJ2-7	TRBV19	CASSPTSGGLSEQYF
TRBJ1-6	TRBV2	CASSEGQGVNSPLHF
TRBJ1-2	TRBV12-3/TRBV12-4	CASSTGQNYGYTF
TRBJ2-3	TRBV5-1	CASRARRLAGYTDTQYF
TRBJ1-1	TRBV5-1	CASSLGPGQGTMNTEAFF
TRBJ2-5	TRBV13	CASSSDRGMGETQYF
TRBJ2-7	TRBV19	CASSIETGSSYEQYF
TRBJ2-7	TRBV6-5	CASSYSRASGYEQYF
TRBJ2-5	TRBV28	CASSLSQQETQYF
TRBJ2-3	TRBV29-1	CSVEDQTSGRNTDTQYF
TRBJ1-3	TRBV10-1	CASSEARPGNTIYF
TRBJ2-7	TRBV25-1	CASSDFDRAYEQYF
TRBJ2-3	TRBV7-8	CASSLTDTQYF
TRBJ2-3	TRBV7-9	CASSFRGRGPTGDTQYF
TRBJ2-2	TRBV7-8	CASSLSGAGTGELFF
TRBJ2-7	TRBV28	CASSPLRLAGDEYF
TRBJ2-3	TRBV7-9	CASSFGQAIGDTQYF
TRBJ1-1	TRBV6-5	CASSIGLAEAFF
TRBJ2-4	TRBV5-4	CASSLDTGGAGNIQYF
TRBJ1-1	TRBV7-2	CASSLIGVTRNTEAFF
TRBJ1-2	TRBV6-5	CASSTGTTGYTF
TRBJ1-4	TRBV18	CASSPTTVEKLFF
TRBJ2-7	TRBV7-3	CASSLVAELTYEQYF
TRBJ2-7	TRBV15	CATRPGYSYEQYF
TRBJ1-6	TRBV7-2	CASSLEGQGLSPLHF
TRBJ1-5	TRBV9	CASSFGGSNQPQHF
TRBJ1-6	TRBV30	CAWRVQGAYNSPLHF
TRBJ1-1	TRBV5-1	CASSLEGAPTEAFF
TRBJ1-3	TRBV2	CASSEGWLNTIYF
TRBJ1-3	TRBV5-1	CASSSEPNLDSSAGNTIYF
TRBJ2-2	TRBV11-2	CASTSSLGQTGELFF
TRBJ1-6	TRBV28	CASSPNRRSSYNSPLHF
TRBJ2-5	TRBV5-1	CASSLAWRQETQYF
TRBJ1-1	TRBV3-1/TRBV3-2	CASSQDGFGGREAFF
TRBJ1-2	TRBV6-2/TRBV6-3	CASSDPGQIYGYTF
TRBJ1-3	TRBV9	CASSTQGAGNTIYF
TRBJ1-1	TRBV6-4	CASRNRADTEAFF